The 5 T cell receptor beta chains in this list originate from one sample, sequenced in a study of blood T cell repertoires in COVID-19. Profiling relied on immunoSEQ multiplex PCR, and the TCRdb table lists in-frame clones only, not all of them. The sample has about 340,000 clones; roughly 90% are singletons. Source material: peripheral blood. Source of these receptors: a woman aged 65 to 85 with COVID-19, enrolled during active disease.

The chain links TRBV30 to TRBJ1-2; D is undetermined. Germline CDR1 and CDR2: GTSNPN and SVGIG (reference sequence). V was pared by 4 bases and J by 4 bases, with 13 bases between. This CDR3 contains 13 residues. The CDR3: CAWTLGRVYGYTF. CDR3 in DNA: TGTGCCTGGACCTTGGGGAGAGTCTATGGCTACACCTTC.

The CDR3 DNA reads as TGTGCCAGCAGTTACGGGGAGGGTGGGAATTCACCCCTCCACTTT. Its translation is CASSYGEGGNSPLHF. The J gene is TRBJ1-6, the V gene TRBV6-5; no firm D call. Germline V lookup: CDR1 MNHEY, CDR2 SVGAGI. V dropped 2 bases and J dropped 7 bases, with 12 bases sitting between them. The CDR3 consists of 15 residues.

This chain joins TRBV5-1 and TRBJ2-1; 10 bases map to TRBD1. From germline, CDR1 is SGHRS and CDR2 YFSETQ. The CDR3 is made up of 16 amino acids. Trimming removed 4 bases from V and 8 bases from J; junction bases left unmatched: 12. The CDR3 is CASSTALGQGWDEQFF. CDR3 DNA sequence: TGCGCCAGCAGCACCGCTCTGGGACAGGGGTGGGATGAGCAGTTCTTC. Full variable domain (remainder filled in from reference TRBV5-1 and TRBJ2-1): KAGVTQTPRYLIKTRGQQVTLSCSPISGHRSVSWYQQTPGQGLQFLFEYFSETQRNKGNFPGRFSGRQFSNSRSEMNVSTLELGDSALYLCASSTALGQGWDEQFFGPGTRLTVL.

This chain uses TRBV6-2 or TRBV6-3 with TRBJ2-2, with 7 bases aligning to TRBD2. The CDR3 contains 14 residues. V dropped 7 bases and J dropped 4; count of bases not matched to a gene: 6. CDR1 and CDR2 (germline): MNHEY, SVGEGT. The CDR3 sequence is CASTPGTITGELFF. The DNA for the CDR3 is TGTGCCAGCACCCCCGGGACTATCACCGGGGAGCTGTTTTTT.

The chain couples TRBV7-6 to TRBJ2-3, with TRBD2 matching 9 bases. Germline V gives CDR1 SGHVS, CDR2 FNYEAQ. Trimming removed 1 base from V and 6 bases from J; junction bases left unmatched: 5. This CDR3 is 15 amino acids long. This CDR3 reads CASSLVVAGADTQYF. The CDR3 nucleotides are TGTGCCAGCAGCTTAGTGGTAGCGGGGGCGGATACGCAGTATTTT.